The T cell receptor (beta chain) under discussion was sequenced for a study of T cell responses to AZD1222 COVID-19 vaccine. Study-wide findings and caveats: With two AZD1222 doses given, Spike-specific TCR breadth and depth both rose. A reported finding is that nearly half of spike-specific TCRs target unmutated variant regions. Only a handful of individuals given AZD1222 were seropositive at baseline.

TCRdb's copy holds only in-frame clones and misses some; the assay was immunoSEQ multiplex PCR. The top ten hold around 4.3% of the sample, which has 90,000 to 150,000 clones, 90% to 95% seen once. About this clone itself: Its antigen is not known.

The germline gives CDR1 SGHTA, CDR2 FQGNSA. V gave up 6 bases and J gave up 3 bases; unmatched junction bases: 7. CDR3 length: 15 amino acids. The chain links TRBV7-2 to TRBJ1-4; TRBD1 agrees at 7 bases. The sample here was peripheral blood, taken on day 0 of AZD1222 vaccination. The source is an adult in good health. This CDR3 is CASRRIQGANEKLFF. The CDR3 DNA reads TGTGCCAGCAGGAGGATCCAGGGGGCTAATGAAAAACTGTTTTTT.